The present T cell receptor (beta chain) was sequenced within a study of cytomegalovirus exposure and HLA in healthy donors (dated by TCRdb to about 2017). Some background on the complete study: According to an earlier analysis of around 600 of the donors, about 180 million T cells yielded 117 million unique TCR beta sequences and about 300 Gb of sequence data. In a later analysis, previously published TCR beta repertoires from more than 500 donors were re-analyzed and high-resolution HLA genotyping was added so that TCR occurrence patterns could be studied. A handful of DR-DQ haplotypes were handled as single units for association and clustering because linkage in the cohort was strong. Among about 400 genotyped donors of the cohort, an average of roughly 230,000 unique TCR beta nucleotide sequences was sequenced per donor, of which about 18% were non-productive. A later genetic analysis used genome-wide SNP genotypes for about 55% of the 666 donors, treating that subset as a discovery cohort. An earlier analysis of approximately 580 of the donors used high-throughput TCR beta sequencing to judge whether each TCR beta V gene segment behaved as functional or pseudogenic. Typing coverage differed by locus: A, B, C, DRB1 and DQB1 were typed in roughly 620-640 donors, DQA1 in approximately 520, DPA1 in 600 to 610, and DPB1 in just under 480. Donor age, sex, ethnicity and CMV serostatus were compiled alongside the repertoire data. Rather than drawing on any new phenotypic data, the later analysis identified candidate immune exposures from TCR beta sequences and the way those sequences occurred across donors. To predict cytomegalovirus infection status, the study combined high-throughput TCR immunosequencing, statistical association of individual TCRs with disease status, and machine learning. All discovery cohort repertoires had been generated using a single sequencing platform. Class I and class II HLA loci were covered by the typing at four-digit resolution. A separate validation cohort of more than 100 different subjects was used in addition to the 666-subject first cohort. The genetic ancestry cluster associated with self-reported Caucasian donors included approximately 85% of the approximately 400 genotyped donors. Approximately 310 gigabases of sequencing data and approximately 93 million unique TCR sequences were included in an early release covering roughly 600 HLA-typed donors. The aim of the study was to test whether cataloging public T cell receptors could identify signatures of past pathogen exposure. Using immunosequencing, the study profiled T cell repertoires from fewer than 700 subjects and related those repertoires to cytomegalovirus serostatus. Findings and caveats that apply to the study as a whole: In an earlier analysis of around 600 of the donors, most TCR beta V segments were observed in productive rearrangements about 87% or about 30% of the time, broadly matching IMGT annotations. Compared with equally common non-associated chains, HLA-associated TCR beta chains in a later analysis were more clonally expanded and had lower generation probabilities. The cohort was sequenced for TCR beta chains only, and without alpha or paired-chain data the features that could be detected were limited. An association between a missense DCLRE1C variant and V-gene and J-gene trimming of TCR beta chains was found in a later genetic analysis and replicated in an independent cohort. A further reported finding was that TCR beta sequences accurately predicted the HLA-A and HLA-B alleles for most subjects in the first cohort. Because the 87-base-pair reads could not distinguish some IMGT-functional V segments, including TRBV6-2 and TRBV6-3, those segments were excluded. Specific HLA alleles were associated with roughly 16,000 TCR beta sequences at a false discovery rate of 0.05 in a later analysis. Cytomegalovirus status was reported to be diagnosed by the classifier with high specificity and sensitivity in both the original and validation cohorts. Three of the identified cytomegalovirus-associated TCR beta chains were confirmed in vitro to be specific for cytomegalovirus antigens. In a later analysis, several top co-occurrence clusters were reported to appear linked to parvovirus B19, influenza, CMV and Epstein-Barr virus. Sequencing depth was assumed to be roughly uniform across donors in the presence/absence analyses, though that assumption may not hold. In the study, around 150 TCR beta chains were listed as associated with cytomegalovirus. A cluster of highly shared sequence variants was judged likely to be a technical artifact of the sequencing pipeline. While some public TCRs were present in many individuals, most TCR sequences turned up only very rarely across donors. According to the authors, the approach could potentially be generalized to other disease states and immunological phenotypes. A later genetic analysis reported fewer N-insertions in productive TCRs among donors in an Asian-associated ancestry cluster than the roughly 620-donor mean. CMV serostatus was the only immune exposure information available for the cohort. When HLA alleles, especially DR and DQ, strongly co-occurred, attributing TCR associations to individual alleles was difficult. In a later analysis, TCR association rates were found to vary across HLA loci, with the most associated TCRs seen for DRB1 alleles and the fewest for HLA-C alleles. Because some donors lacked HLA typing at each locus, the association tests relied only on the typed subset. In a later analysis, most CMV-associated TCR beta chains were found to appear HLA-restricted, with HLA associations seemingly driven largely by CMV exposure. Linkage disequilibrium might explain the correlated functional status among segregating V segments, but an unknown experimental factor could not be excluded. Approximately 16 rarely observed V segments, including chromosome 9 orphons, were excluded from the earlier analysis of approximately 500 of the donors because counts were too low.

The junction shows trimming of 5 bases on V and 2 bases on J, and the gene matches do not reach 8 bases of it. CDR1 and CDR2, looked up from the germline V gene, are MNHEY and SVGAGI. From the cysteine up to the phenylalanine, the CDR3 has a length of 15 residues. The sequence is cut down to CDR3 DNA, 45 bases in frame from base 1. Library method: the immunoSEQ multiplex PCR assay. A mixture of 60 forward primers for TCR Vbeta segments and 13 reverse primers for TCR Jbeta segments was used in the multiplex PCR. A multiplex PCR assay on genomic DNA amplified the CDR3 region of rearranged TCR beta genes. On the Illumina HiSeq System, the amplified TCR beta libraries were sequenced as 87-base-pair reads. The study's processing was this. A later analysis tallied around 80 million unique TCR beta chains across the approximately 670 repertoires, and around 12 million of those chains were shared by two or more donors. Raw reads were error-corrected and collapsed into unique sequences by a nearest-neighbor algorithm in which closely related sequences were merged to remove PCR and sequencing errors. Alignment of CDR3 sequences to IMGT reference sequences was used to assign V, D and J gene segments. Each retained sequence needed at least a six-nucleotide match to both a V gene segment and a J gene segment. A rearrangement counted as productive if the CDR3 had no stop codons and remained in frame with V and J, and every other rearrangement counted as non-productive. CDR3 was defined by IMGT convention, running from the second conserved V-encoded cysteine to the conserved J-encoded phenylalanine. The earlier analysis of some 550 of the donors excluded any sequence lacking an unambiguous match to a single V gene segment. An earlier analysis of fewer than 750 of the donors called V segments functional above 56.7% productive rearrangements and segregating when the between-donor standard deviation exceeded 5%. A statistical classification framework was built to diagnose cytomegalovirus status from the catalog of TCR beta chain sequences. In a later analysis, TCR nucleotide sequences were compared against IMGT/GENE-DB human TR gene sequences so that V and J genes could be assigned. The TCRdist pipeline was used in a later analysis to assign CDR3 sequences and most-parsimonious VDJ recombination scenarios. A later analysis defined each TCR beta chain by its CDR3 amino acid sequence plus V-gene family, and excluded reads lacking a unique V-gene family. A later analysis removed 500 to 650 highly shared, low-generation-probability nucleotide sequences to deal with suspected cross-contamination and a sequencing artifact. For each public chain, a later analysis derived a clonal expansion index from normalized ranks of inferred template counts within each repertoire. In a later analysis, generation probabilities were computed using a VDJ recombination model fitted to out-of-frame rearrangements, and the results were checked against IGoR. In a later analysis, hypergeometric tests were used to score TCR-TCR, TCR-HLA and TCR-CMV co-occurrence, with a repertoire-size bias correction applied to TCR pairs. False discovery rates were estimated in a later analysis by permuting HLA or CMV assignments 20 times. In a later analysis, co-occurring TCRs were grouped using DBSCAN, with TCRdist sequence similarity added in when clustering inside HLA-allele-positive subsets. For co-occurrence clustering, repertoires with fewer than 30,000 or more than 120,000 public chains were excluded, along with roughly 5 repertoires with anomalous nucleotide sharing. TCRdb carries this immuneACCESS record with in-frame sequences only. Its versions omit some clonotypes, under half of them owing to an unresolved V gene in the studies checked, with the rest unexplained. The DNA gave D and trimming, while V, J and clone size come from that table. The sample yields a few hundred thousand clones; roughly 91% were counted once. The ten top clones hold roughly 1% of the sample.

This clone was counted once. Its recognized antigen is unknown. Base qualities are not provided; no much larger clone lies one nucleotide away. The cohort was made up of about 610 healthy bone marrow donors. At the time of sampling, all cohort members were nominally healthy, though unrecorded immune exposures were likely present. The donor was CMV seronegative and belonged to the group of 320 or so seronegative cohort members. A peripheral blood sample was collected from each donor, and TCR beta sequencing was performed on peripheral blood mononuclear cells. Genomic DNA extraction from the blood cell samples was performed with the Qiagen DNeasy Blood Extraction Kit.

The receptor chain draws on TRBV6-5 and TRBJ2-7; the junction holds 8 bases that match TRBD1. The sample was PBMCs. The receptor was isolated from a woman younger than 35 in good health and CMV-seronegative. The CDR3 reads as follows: CASSAGQGAPYEQYF. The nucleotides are TGTGCCAGCAGTGCAGGCCAGGGGGCACCCTACGAGCAGTACTTC.